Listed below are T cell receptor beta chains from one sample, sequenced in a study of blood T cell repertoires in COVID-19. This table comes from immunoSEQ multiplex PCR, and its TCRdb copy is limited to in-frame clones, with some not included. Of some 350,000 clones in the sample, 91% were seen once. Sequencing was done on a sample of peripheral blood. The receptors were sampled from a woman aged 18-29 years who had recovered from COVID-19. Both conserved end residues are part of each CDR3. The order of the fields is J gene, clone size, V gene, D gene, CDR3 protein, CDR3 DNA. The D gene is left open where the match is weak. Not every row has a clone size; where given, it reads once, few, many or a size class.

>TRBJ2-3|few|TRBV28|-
CASSSPGVGTDTQYF
TGTGCCAGCAGTTCCCCAGGGGTGGGCACAGATACGCAGTATTTT
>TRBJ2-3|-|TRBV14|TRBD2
CASSSGRTSSSGTDTQYF
TGTGCCAGCAGCTCCGGCCGGACTAGCTCCTCGGGCACAGATACGCAGTATTTT
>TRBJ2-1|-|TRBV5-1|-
CASSLRGSSFNEQFF
TGCGCCAGCAGCTTAAGGGGCAGTAGCTTCAATGAGCAGTTCTTC
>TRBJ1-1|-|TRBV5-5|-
CASSLAGGVTEAFF
TGTGCCAGCAGCTTGGCGGGGGGAGTCACTGAAGCTTTCTTT
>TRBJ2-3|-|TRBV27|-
CASSLRTTLRGTDTQYF
TGTGCCAGCAGTCTACGGACGACGCTGAGGGGCACAGATACGCAGTATTTT
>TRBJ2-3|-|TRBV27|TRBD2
CASSQHPGLAGDSTDTQYF
TGTGCCAGCAGCCAGCACCCGGGACTAGCGGGGGACAGCACAGATACGCAGTATTTT
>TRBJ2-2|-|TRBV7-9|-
CASSYREIAETGELFF
TGTGCCAGCAGCTACCGGGAGATAGCGGAAACCGGGGAGCTGTTTTTT
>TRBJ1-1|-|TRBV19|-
CASNVLSLGAAEAFF
TGTGCCAGTAACGTATTGTCGTTAGGGGCCGCTGAAGCTTTCTTT
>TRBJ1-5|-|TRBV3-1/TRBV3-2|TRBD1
CASSQVGQDQPQHF
TGTGCCAGCAGCCAAGTCGGACAGGATCAGCCCCAGCATTTT
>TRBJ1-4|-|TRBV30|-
CAWKGVGEKLFF
TGTGCCTGGAAAGGGGTAGGAGAAAAACTGTTTTTT
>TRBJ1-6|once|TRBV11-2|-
CASSWAAGPDSPLHF
TGTGCCAGCAGCTGGGCGGCAGGGCCGGATTCACCCCTCCACTTT
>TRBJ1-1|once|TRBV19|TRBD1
CASSKDRELGNTEAFF
TGTGCCAGTAGTAAAGACAGGGAATTGGGGAACACTGAAGCTTTCTTT
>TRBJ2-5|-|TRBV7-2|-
CASSLGGLYQETQYF
TGTGCCAGCAGCTTAGGGGGGCTGTACCAAGAGACCCAGTACTTC
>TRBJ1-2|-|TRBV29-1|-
CSAHRAGYGYTF
TGCAGCGCTCACAGGGCTGGCTATGGCTACACCTTC
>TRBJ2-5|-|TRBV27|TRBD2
CASSLLAGGYQETQYF
TGTGCCAGCAGTTTATTAGCGGGAGGGTACCAAGAGACCCAGTACTTC
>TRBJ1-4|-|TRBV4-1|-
CASSQFSHEKLFF
TGCGCCAGCAGCCAGTTCAGTCATGAAAAACTGTTTTTT
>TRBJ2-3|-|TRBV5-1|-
CASSLRSSPDTQYF
TGCGCCAGCAGCTTGAGGTCTAGCCCAGATACGCAGTATTTT
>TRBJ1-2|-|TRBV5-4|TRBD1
CASSSVPGQGAFGYTF
TGTGCCAGCAGCTCGGTCCCGGGACAGGGGGCTTTCGGCTACACCTTC
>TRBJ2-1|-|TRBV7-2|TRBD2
CASSPYSGRVNNEQFF
TGTGCCAGCAGCCCATATAGCGGGAGGGTCAACAATGAGCAGTTCTTC
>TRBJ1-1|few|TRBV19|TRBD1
CASSGTVLGAFF
TGTGCCAGTAGCGGGACAGTCCTAGGGGCTTTCTTT
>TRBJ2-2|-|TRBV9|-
CASSSGANTGELFF
TGTGCCAGCAGCTCCGGGGCGAACACCGGGGAGCTGTTTTTT
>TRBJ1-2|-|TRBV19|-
CASTGEETVNYGYTF
TGTGCCAGTACGGGGGAAGAAACTGTCAACTATGGCTACACCTTC
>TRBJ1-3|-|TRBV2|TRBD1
CASSTQGTSGNTIYF
TGTGCCAGCAGTACACAGGGGACCTCTGGAAACACCATATATTTT
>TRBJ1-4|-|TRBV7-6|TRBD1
CASSLARGTGGAGDEKLFF
TGTGCCAGCAGCTTAGCGCGCGGGACAGGGGGCGCAGGGGATGAAAAACTGTTTTTT
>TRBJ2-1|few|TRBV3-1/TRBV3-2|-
CASSPRITVGLFLFNEQFF
TGTGCCAGCAGCCCCCGGATAACGGTGGGGCTTTTTTTGTTCAATGAGCAGTTCTTC
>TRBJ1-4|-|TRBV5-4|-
CASSSWPQGAAKRLFF
TGTGCCAGCAGCTCTTGGCCACAGGGAGCAGCTAAAAGACTGTTTTTT
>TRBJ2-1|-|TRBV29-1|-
CSVADRQYMGGQFF
TGCAGCGTTGCAGATAGACAATATATGGGGGGGCAGTTCTTC
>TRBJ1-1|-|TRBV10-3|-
CAISESTGWGTEAFF
TGTGCCATCAGTGAGTCAACAGGGTGGGGGACTGAAGCTTTCTTT
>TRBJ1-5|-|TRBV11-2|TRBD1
CASSLVEGTASNQPQHF
TGTGCCAGCAGCTTAGTAGAGGGGACAGCAAGCAATCAGCCCCAGCATTTT
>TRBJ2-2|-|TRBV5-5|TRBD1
CASSQRTGESGELFF
TGTGCCAGCAGCCAAAGGACAGGGGAATCCGGGGAGCTGTTTTTT
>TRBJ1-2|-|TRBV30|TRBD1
CAWRATGVGYGYTF
TGTGCCTGGAGGGCTACAGGGGTTGGCTATGGCTACACCTTC
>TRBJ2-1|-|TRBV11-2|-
CASSFSDREQFF
TGTGCCAGCAGCTTTAGTGATCGTGAGCAGTTCTTC
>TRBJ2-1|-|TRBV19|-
CASSIDFLAGNRQFF
TGTGCCAGTAGTATAGATTTCCTAGCTGGGAATAGGCAGTTCTTC
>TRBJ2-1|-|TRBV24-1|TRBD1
CATSRRDRGHNEQFF
TGTGCCACCAGCAGAAGAGACAGGGGGCACAATGAGCAGTTCTTC
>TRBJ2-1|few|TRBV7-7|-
CASSLGLAAYNEQFF
TGTGCCAGCAGCTTAGGGTTAGCGGCATACAATGAGCAGTTCTTC
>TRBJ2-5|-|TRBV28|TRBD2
CASSFEREVPETQYF
TGTGCCAGCAGTTTCGAGCGGGAGGTTCCAGAGACCCAGTACTTC
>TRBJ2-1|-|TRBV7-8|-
CASSLLRVAYNEQFF
TGTGCCAGCAGCTTACTCCGGGTGGCCTACAATGAGCAGTTCTTC
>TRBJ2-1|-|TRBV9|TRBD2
CASSAVKPGLGDLGSYNEQFF
TGTGCCAGCAGCGCGGTGAAGCCGGGACTAGGGGATCTCGGCTCCTACAATGAGCAGTTCTTC
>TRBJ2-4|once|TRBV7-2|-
CASSAGTTKNIQYF
TGTGCCAGCAGCGCCGGGACAACGAAAAACATTCAGTACTTC
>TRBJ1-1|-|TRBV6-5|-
CASRLIGNTEAFF
TGTGCCAGCAGACTCATTGGGAACACTGAAGCTTTCTTT
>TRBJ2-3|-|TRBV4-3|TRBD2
CASSQALWQREGPDTQYF
TGCGCCAGCAGCCAAGCTCTGTGGCAGCGGGAGGGCCCAGATACGCAGTATTTT